The 32 T cell receptor beta chains reported below all come from one sample, sequenced in a study of blood T cell repertoires in COVID-19. Libraries were prepared by immunoSEQ multiplex PCR; TCRdb keeps only in-frame clonotypes and omits some of them. The table has 220,000 or so clones, 65% to 85% seen once; the top ten hold about 2.1%. The sequencing input was peripheral blood. These receptors all stem from a woman aged 60-75 years with acute or convalescent COVID-19.

The rearrangement uses TRBV4-1 and TRBJ1-2; D is perhaps TRBD1 (5 bases). CDR1 and CDR2 (germline): MGHRA, YSYEKL. The CDR3 length is 15 residues. Trimming removed 0 bases from V and 7 bases from J, with 15 bases in between. The CDR3, as DNA: TGCGCCAGCAGCCAAGAACGGGGGAGGAAAGGTGGCTACACCTTC. Protein sequence: CASSQERGRKGGYTF.

In nucleotides, the CDR3 is TGTGCCAGCAGGAGGCCATTTGGACAGGCTAACTATGGCTACACCTTC. It yields the protein CASRRPFGQANYGYTF. This chain links TRBV2 with TRBJ1-2; 7 nucleotides line up with TRBD1. The V gene's germline CDR1 is SNHLY and CDR2 FYNNEI. The CDR3 has 16 residues. V was clipped by 6 bases and J by 0 bases; unmatched bases: 10.

The V gene is TRBV28, the J gene TRBJ1-2, with no clear D. CDR1 and CDR2 from the germline V gene are MDHEN and SYDVKM. There are 11 residues in the CDR3. Trimming shortened V by 3 bases and J by 8 bases, and 7 bases separated the two germline ends. CDR3: CASSFQYGYTF. The CDR3 DNA reads as TGTGCCAGCAGTTTCCAGTACGGCTACACCTTC.

This clone was seen only a few times. The junction does not match germline at one end; this may be a read error. The chain uses TRBV11-1 and TRBJ2-7; 7 nucleotides line up with TRBD1. The CDR3 is 12 amino acids. The germline CDR1 and CDR2 sequences are SGHAT and FQDESV (reference sequence). As DNA, the CDR3 is TGTGCCAGCAGCTTAGCGCCGGGACAGTTATTTTTC. It yields the protein CASSLAPGQLFF.

The chain carries TRBV30 and TRBJ1-6, with 9 bases matching TRBD1. Trimming cost V 5 bases and J 0 bases; bases outside gene matches: 8. Germline CDR1 GTSNPN, CDR2 SVGIG (reference sequence). The CDR3 is 17 residues long. The CDR3 sequence is CAWAHRGLSSYNSPLHF. The CDR3 DNA reads as TGTGCCTGGGCCCACAGGGGGCTAAGCTCCTATAATTCACCCCTCCACTTT.

V and J are TRBV5-6 and TRBJ1-1; 9 bases match TRBD1. The CDR3 consists of 15 residues. Germline trimming cut 3 bases from V and 6 bases from J; bases unmatched to any gene: 9. Germline loops: CDR1 SGHDT, CDR2 YYEEEE. DNA of the CDR3: TGTGCCAGCAGCTGGGGGACAGGGATAGTCGCTGAAGCTTTCTTT. This translates into CASSWGTGIVAEAFF.

The chain joins TRBV4-1 to TRBJ2-3, with a possible D match to TRBD1 (5 bases). The CDR3 runs to 13 residues. The V and J ends lost 4 bases and 2 bases respectively, with 7 bases between them. Germline loops: CDR1 MGHRA, CDR2 YSYEKL. CDR3 DNA: TGCGCCAGCAGCCCAGGGAACACAGATACGCAGTATTTT. It translates to CASSPGNTDTQYF.

The CDR3 DNA sequence: TGTGCCAGCAGCGTAGGTGGGGACTCATTAGGCGGGGAGCTGTTTTTT. It codes for CASSVGGDSLGGELFF. The chain joins TRBV9 to TRBJ2-2; the D gene is possibly TRBD2 (6 bases). Germline V gives CDR1 SGDLS, CDR2 YYNGEE. This CDR3 has 16 amino acids. V lost 0 bases, J lost 7 bases, and 16 bases lay in between.

The genes are TRBV9 and TRBJ2-3, with 8 bases identical to TRBD2. The CDR3 length is 15 residues. V gave up 3 bases and J gave up 5 bases; unmatched junction bases: 8. Germline V gives CDR1 SGDLS, CDR2 YYNGEE. The chain's CDR3 is CASSAGLGVLDTQYF. The CDR3 DNA follows: TGTGCCAGCAGCGCGGGACTAGGGGTATTAGATACGCAGTATTTT.

This clone was seen only once. The J gene is TRBJ1-2, the V gene TRBV14, with 7 bases matching TRBD1. Unmatched junction bases numbered 9, after V lost 3 bases and J lost 8 bases. The length of the CDR3 is 14 residues. The germline V gene has CDR1 SGHDN and CDR2 FVKESK. The CDR3 sequence: CASSHVRQGGGYTF. DNA of the CDR3: TGTGCCAGCAGCCATGTAAGACAGGGAGGAGGCTACACCTTC.

The rearrangement links TRBV7-9 to TRBJ2-7, with 7 bases fitting TRBD1. Germline V lookup: CDR1 SEHNR, CDR2 FQNEAQ (reference sequence). This CDR3 region has 15 residues. V trimming: 6 bases; J trimming: 4 bases; junction bases outside the gene matches: 12. CDR3 bases: TGTGCCAGCAGAGAAACCGGGACAGAGTCGTACGAGCAGTACTTC. This encodes CASRETGTESYEQYF.

The chain links TRBV7-3 to TRBJ2-2; 8 bases align to TRBD1. The CDR3 length is 17 residues. Trimming at V came to 1 base and at J to 3 bases, leaving 7 bases not matched to a gene. Germline CDR1 reads SGHTA; CDR2 reads FQGTGA. The CDR3 loop reads CASSLNRRGQDTGELFF. In nucleotides, the CDR3 is TGTGCCAGCAGCTTAAACCGTAGGGGACAGGACACCGGGGAGCTGTTTTTT.

The chain recombines TRBV4-1 with TRBJ1-5, with a possible D match to TRBD1 (5 bases). This CDR3 spans 16 amino acids. V was cut by 0 bases and J by 0 bases, with 9 bases left in between. Germline CDR1 reads MGHRA; CDR2 reads YSYEKL. CDR3 DNA: TGCGCCAGCAGCCAAGATCAGGGAGGTAGCAATCAGCCCCAGCATTTT. Amino acid sequence: CASSQDQGGSNQPQHF.

This clone was seen just once. This rearrangement joins TRBV5-5 to TRBJ2-1; D is possibly TRBD2 (5 bases). The CDR3 is made up of 16 amino acids. V lost 0 bases to trimming and J lost 4 bases, with 14 bases between them. The germline CDR1 and CDR2 sequences are SGHKS and YYEKEE (reference sequence). This CDR3 reads CASSLGLGGLYNEQFF. CDR3 DNA sequence: TGTGCCAGCAGCTTGGGTTTGGGCGGGCTATACAATGAGCAGTTCTTC. Based on the CDR3 plus reference TRBV5-5 and TRBJ2-1, the full variable domain is DAGVTQSPTHLIKTRGQQVTLRCSPISGHKSVSWYQQVLGQGPQFIFQYYEKEERGRGNFPDRFSARQFPNYSSELNVNALLLGDSALYLCASSLGLGGLYNEQFFGPGTRLTVL.

This rearrangement joins TRBV5-4 to TRBJ2-7; weak D call: TRBD2 (7 bases). V was pared by 2 bases and J by 7 bases, with 13 bases between. Germline assignment: CDR1 SGHNT and CDR2 YYREEE (reference sequence). This CDR3 has 13 residues. The CDR3 nucleotides read TGTGCCAGCAGCTTCGGGGGGCAAGGGGAGCAGTACTTC. Amino acids: CASSFGGQGEQYF.

The chain uses TRBV12-2 and TRBJ1-5. TRBV12-2 is flagged as a pseudogene. This CDR3 has 17 residues. The CDR3 sequence: CASRLFRAPFRGQPQHF. CDR3 coding DNA: TGTGCAAGTCGCTTATTCCGGGCCCCCTTTCGGGGTCAGCCCCAGCATTTT.

This clone came up a few times. The chain uses TRBV9 and TRBJ1-2; the D is unclear. Trimming stripped 5 bases from V and 10 bases from J, with 9 bases between. The CDR3 sequence is 10 residues long. Germline loops: CDR1 SGDLS, CDR2 YYNGEE. This CDR3 reads CASRGDVYTF. In nucleotides, the CDR3 is TGTGCCAGCAGGGGCGACGTCTACACCTTC.

This clone appeared a single time. The CDR3 bases are TGTGCCAGCAGTGAAAGCAGGTCCTATGGCTACACCTTC. This sequence encodes CASSESRSYGYTF. The chain uses TRBV2 and TRBJ1-2; D gene unclear. CDR3 size: 13 residues. CDR1 is SNHLY and CDR2 is FYNNEI in the germline V gene. Between the trimmed V and J ends, which lost 2 bases and 4 bases, there was a span of 8 bases.

The V and J genes are TRBV30 and TRBJ2-1; D perhaps matches TRBD2 (6 bases). Germline CDR1 reads GTSNPN; CDR2 reads SVGIG (reference sequence). This CDR3 comprises 14 residues. Trimming took 0 bases from V and 7 from J, leaving 13 bases between them. The CDR3 coding sequence is TGTGCCTGGAGTGTGGGCGGGGTATGGAATGAGCAGTTCTTC. Encoded protein: CAWSVGGVWNEQFF.

The chain carries TRBV6-5 and TRBJ1-2; possible D gene TRBD1, 6 bases. The V gene's germline CDR1 is MNHEY and CDR2 SVGAGI. Trimming took 5 bases from V and 2 from J, leaving 15 bases between them. The CDR3 runs to 15 residues. CDR3 protein: CASSRMGAENYGYTF. CDR3 nucleotides: TGTGCCAGCAGTAGGATGGGGGCCGAGAACTATGGCTACACCTTC.

The V call is TRBV4-2, the J call TRBJ1-1; D possibly corresponds to TRBD1 (5 bases). The CDR3 totals 15 residues. Germline CDR1 is LGHNA and CDR2 is YNFKEQ. The ends were cut back, 1 base at V and 2 bases at J, with 11 bases in the middle. The CDR3 loop reads CASSQVGDSNTEAFF. The CDR3 nucleotides read TGTGCCAGCAGCCAAGTAGGAGACAGCAACACTGAAGCTTTCTTT.

This chain connects TRBV5-8 to TRBJ2-6; the D gene is possibly TRBD1 (6 bases). Trimming took 1 base from V and 0 from J, leaving 11 bases between them. Germline CDR1 reads SGHTS; CDR2 reads YDEGEE. This CDR3 is 17 amino acids long. CDR3 DNA: TGTGCCAGCAGCTTGCCAGGGGATGGCTCTGGGGCCAACGTCCTGACTTTC. Its protein product is CASSLPGDGSGANVLTF.

The chain uses TRBV7-2 and TRBJ2-2; TRBD1 is a possible D gene (5 bases). CDR1 and CDR2 from the germline V gene are SGHTA and FQGNSA. Trimming removed 3 bases at V and 3 bases at J, with 11 bases between. CDR3 length: 15 amino acids. Here the CDR3 reads CASSFVQGYTGELFF. The CDR3 DNA reads as TGTGCCAGCAGCTTTGTGCAGGGTTACACCGGGGAGCTGTTTTTT.

V is TRBV6-5 and J is TRBJ1-5, with D tentatively TRBD1 (6 bases). The V end lost 0 bases, the J end lost 7 bases, and 16 bases lay between the germline ends. This CDR3 is 16 amino acids long. Germline-derived CDR1 and CDR2 are MNHEY and SVGAGI. The CDR3 reads CASSYSYRGARQPQHF. As DNA, the CDR3 is TGTGCCAGCAGTTACTCGTATCGGGGGGCGAGGCAGCCCCAGCATTTT.

J is TRBJ1-1 and V is TRBV18; a weak D match, TRBD1 (5 bases). The CDR3 length is 17 residues. Germline lookup yields CDR1 KGHSH and CDR2 LQKENI. Trimming took off 2 bases at V and 6 bases at J, with 22 bases between the two ends. The CDR3 sequence is CASSPSPLVRGDAEAFF. The CDR3, as DNA: TGTGCCAGCTCACCATCTCCCCTCGTCCGGGGGGACGCTGAAGCTTTCTTT.

V usage is TRBV18 and J usage is TRBJ2-2; the match to TRBD1 covers 7 bases. The CDR3 consists of 15 residues. CDR1 and CDR2 from the germline V gene are KGHSH and LQKENI. J gave up 2 bases and V 4 bases, and 4 bases lay outside the gene matches. In DNA form, the CDR3 reads TGTGCCAGCTCACAGGACAGGATAAACACCGGGGAGCTGTTTTTT. Amino acid sequence: CASSQDRINTGELFF.

J is TRBJ1-2 and V is TRBV27, with TRBD1 as a possible D gene (6 bases). This CDR3 region has 12 residues. Trimming shortened V by 6 bases and J by 4 bases, and 9 bases separated the two germline ends. The germline CDR1 and CDR2 sequences are MNHEY and SMNVEV (reference sequence). The chain's CDR3 is CASSDRIYGYTF. CDR3 sequence (DNA): TGTGCCAGCAGCGACAGGATCTATGGCTACACCTTC.

J is TRBJ1-5 and V is TRBV18; 10 bases are a match to TRBD1. V gave up 2 bases and J gave up 9 bases; unmatched junction bases: 4. The CDR3 runs 14 residues. CDR1 and CDR2 (germline): KGHSH, LQKENI. The CDR3, as DNA: TGTGCCAGCTCACCAGTGGGACAGGGGACGCCCCAGCATTTT. Protein sequence: CASSPVGQGTPQHF.

The chain combines TRBV25-1 with TRBJ1-1; unclear D gene. The V end lost 2 bases, the J end lost 2 bases, and 12 bases lay between the germline ends. Germline V gene lookup returns CDR1 MGHDK and CDR2 SYGVNS. The CDR3 runs to 15 residues. The CDR3 spells CASSEMRSPNTEAFF. CDR3 coding DNA: TGTGCCAGCAGTGAAATGAGGTCCCCCAACACTGAAGCTTTCTTT.

V gene TRBV18 combines with J gene TRBJ1-1; a weak D match, TRBD1 (6 bases). Germline V gives CDR1 KGHSH, CDR2 LQKENI. Between the trimmed V and J ends, which lost 0 bases and 12 bases, there was a span of 17 bases. The CDR3 is 14 residues long. The CDR3 loop reads CASSPPSEQGYPFF. CDR3 in DNA: TGTGCCAGCTCACCACCATCAGAGCAGGGGTATCCTTTCTTT.

The chain links TRBV27 to TRBJ2-5, with TRBD2 matching over 12 bases. Germline V lookup: CDR1 MNHEY, CDR2 SMNVEV (reference sequence). Trimming cost V 4 bases and J 5 bases; bases outside gene matches: 2. This CDR3 has 14 residues. This CDR3 is CASSSGTSGETQYF. The DNA for the CDR3 is TGTGCCAGCAGTTCTGGGACTAGCGGGGAGACCCAGTACTTC.

J is TRBJ1-2 and V is TRBV13, with 12 positions matching TRBD1. Looked up from germline, CDR1 is PRHDT and CDR2 is FYEKMQ (reference sequence). The CDR3 runs 15 residues. The trim removed 5 bases at V and 7 bases at J, leaving 8 bases unmatched. CDR3 amino acids: CASSLSGTGGAGYTF. DNA for the CDR3: TGTGCCAGCAGCCTCTCCGGGACAGGGGGCGCTGGCTACACCTTC. Full variable domain (rest looked up from reference TRBV13 and TRBJ1-2): AAGVIQSPRHLIKEKRETATLKCYPIPRHDTVYWYQQGPGQDPQFLISFYEKMQSDKGSIPDRFSAQQFSDYHSELNMSSLELGDSALYFCASSLSGTGGAGYTFGSGTRLTVV.